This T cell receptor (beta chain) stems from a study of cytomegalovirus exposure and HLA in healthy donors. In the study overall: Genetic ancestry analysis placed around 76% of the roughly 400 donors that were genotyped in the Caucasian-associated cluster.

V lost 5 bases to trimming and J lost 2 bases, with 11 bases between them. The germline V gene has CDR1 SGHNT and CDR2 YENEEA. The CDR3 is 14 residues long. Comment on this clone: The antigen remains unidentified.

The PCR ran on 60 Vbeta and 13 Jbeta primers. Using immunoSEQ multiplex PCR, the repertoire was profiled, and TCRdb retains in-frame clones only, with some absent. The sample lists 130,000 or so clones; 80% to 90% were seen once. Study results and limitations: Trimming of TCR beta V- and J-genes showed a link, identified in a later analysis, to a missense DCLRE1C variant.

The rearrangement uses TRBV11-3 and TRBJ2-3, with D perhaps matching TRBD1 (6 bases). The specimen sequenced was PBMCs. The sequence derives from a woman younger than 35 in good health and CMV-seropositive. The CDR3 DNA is TGTGCCAGCAGCCGAGGACAGTCCACAGATACGCAGTATTTT. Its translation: CASSRGQSTDTQYF.